These 17 T cell receptor beta chains came from one sample sequenced in a study of shared T cell receptors in the human thymus. Libraries were prepared by immunoSEQ multiplex PCR; TCRdb keeps only in-frame clonotypes and omits some of them. The sample has about 660,000 clones; approximately 88% are singletons. Another study also made use of these data, one on human thymus T cells.

Sequenced: thymocytes. The receptors shown here come from a boy younger than two with a congenital heart defect.

This chain joins TRBV2 and TRBJ2-7; 7 bases are shared with TRBD2. The CDR3 contains 13 residues. With V trimmed by 4 bases and J by 2 bases, 2 bases remained unmatched. Germline V CDR1 and CDR2: SNHLY, FYNNEI. CDR3 in amino acids: CASSGTRAYEQYF. As DNA, the CDR3 is TGTGCCAGCAGTGGGACTAGAGCCTACGAGCAGTACTTC. The variable domain in full, with the rest retrieved from reference TRBV2 and TRBJ2-7, is EPEVTQTPSHQVTQMGQEVILRCVPISNHLYFYWYRQILGQKVEFLVSFYNNEISEKSEIFDDQFSVERPDGSNFTLKIRSTKLEDSAMYFCASSGTRAYEQYFGPGTRLTVT.

This rearrangement joins TRBV28 to TRBJ2-1; 7 bases agree with TRBD1. This CDR3 is built from 15 residues. J lost 4 bases, V lost 5 bases, and 8 bases had no gene match. Germline V CDR1 and CDR2: MDHEN, SYDVKM. CDR3 in DNA: TGTGCCAGCAGTCTGGGACAGCTCCCGTACAATGAGCAGTTCTTC. Its translation: CASSLGQLPYNEQFF.

The V gene is TRBV7-9, the J gene TRBJ2-5, with D possibly being TRBD2 (6 bases). CDR3 length equals 15 residues. Germline V CDR1 and CDR2: SEHNR, FQNEAQ (reference sequence). V lost 5 bases and J 4 bases, leaving 17 bases between the germline ends. CDR3 loop: CASSGPGLRGETQYF. Here the CDR3 DNA reads TGTGCCAGCAGCGGACCGGGACTCCGAGGAGAGACCCAGTACTTC.

This clone was found once. V and J are TRBV10-2 and TRBJ2-2, with 7 bases matching TRBD2. The junction had 8 bases not matched to a gene; V was cut back by 7 bases and J by 0 bases. This CDR3 region has 16 residues. Germline lookup yields CDR1 WSHSY and CDR2 SAAADI. The DNA of the CDR3 is TGCGCCAGCAACTGGTGTCTAGCGGCGAACACCGGGGAGCTGTTTTTT. Encoded protein: CASNWCLAANTGELFF.

The rearrangement uses TRBV4-1 and TRBJ2-7, with D perhaps TRBD2 (6 bases). This CDR3 is 13 amino acids long. Trimming cost V 3 bases and J 4 bases, with 10 bases left between them. The germline V gene encodes CDR1 MGHRA and CDR2 YSYEKL. DNA for the CDR3: TGCGCCAGCAGCCACTCGGCGGGATACGAGCAGTACTTC. This codes for CASSHSAGYEQYF.

This rearrangement joins TRBV25-1 to TRBJ2-1; TRBD2 matches 11 bases. After removal of 6 bases from V and 10 bases from J, the junction contained 5 bases not matched to a gene. The germline gives CDR1 MGHDK, CDR2 SYGVNS. This CDR3 is 13 amino acids long. CDR3 bases: TGTGCCAGCAGCCTAGCGGGAGGCGAAGAGCAGTTCTTC. It encodes CASSLAGGEEQFF.

J is TRBJ1-5 and V is TRBV7-8; TRBD1 might be the D (6 bases). The CDR3 extends over 18 amino acids. The germline V and J ends were trimmed by 2 bases and 0 bases, with 17 bases remaining between them. Germline lookup yields CDR1 SGHVS and CDR2 FQNEAQ. CDR3 amino acids: CASSLSPGTPYSNQPQHF. The CDR3 DNA reads TGTGCCAGCAGCTTATCCCCGGGGACACCTTATAGCAATCAGCCCCAGCATTTT.

Only one count was recorded for this clone. The V gene is TRBV7-8, the J gene TRBJ2-5; 11 positions agree with TRBD2. Germline V CDR1 and CDR2: SGHVS, FQNEAQ. V shed 0 bases and J 5 bases; nucleotides not matched to a gene: 8. CDR3 size: 17 residues. CDR3 nucleotide sequence: TGTGCCAGCAGCTTAGCGCGAACTAGCGGGAGAGGGGAGACCCAGTACTTC. Its translation: CASSLARTSGRGETQYF.

The chain uses TRBV12-5 and TRBJ1-2; D might be TRBD1 (5 bases). Germline-derived CDR1 and CDR2 are LGHNT and FRNRAP. This CDR3 has 16 amino acids. V was trimmed by 0 bases and J by 4 bases, leaving 15 bases between them. The CDR3 is CASGLVVPGLSYGYTF. CDR3 DNA sequence: TGTGCTAGTGGTTTGGTAGTCCCGGGACTGAGCTATGGCTACACCTTC.

This chain uses TRBV6-5 with TRBJ1-5; 8 bases are a match to TRBD1. Germline trimming cut 6 bases from V and 6 bases from J; bases unmatched to any gene: 4. In germline, CDR1 is MNHEY, CDR2 SVGAGI. This CDR3 has 13 residues. The CDR3 DNA is TGTGCCAGCAGCCGAGACAGGGGTCAGCCCCAGCATTTT. Amino acids: CASSRDRGQPQHF.

The gene calls are TRBV29-1 and TRBJ2-5; 14 bases are shared with TRBD2. The trim removed 6 bases at V and 4 bases at J, leaving 10 bases unmatched. Germline V gene sequence: CDR1 SQVTM, CDR2 ANQGSEA. The CDR3 runs 16 residues. This chain's CDR3 is CSVYRGLAGVRETQYF. CDR3 nucleotides: TGCAGCGTATACAGGGGACTAGCGGGAGTTCGAGAGACCCAGTACTTC. Using reference TRBV29-1 and TRBJ2-5 for the parts outside the CDR3, the full variable domain is SAVISQKPSRDICQRGTSLTIQCQVDSQVTMMFWYRQQPGQSLTLIATANQGSEATYESGFVIDKFPISRPNLTFSTLTVSNMSPEDSSIYLCSVYRGLAGVRETQYFGPGTRLLVL.

This clone has only a few counts. The V and J genes are TRBV14 and TRBJ2-1; 16 bases are shared with TRBD2. V was clipped by 3 bases and J by 7 bases; unmatched bases: 3. The CDR3 length is 16 residues. From germline, CDR1 is SGHDN and CDR2 FVKESK. CDR3: CASSQGTSGRANEQFF. CDR3 coding DNA: TGTGCCAGCAGCCAGGGGACTAGCGGGAGGGCAAATGAGCAGTTCTTC.

This clone showed up just once. V gene TRBV14 combines with J gene TRBJ1-1, with D perhaps matching TRBD1 (5 bases). V shed 0 bases and J shed 2 bases, with 19 bases lying between them. The CDR3 length is 18 residues. Germline CDR1 SGHDN, CDR2 FVKESK. CDR3 nucleotides: TGTGCCAGCAGCCAAGACGTTCCCCTTGGGGGACTAAACACTGAAGCTTTCTTT. As protein: CASSQDVPLGGLNTEAFF. Combining the CDR3 with reference TRBV14 and TRBJ1-1 gives the whole variable domain EAGVTQFPSHSVIEKGQTVTLRCDPISGHDNLYWYRRVMGKEIKFLLHFVKESKQDESGMPNNRFLAERTGGTYSTLKVQPAELEDSGVYFCASSQDVPLGGLNTEAFFGQGTRLTVV.

This clone was seen more than once but under ten times. The junction and the germline gene differ at one end; a read error may be behind it. The V gene is TRBV20-1, the J gene TRBJ2-3, with D perhaps TRBD2 (6 bases). The length of the CDR3 is 10 residues. Germline V gene data show CDR1 as DFQATT and CDR2 as SNEGSKA (reference sequence). CDR3 bases: TGCAGTGCTAGAGATGGGGGGATCACTTTT. Translated, it gives CSARDGGITF.

The CDR3 protein is CATSLGQGPPSGRGETQYF. CDR3 nucleotides: TGTGCCACCAGCCTAGGGCAAGGGCCCCCTAGCGGGAGGGGGGAGACCCAGTACTTC. This rearrangement joins TRBV15 to TRBJ2-5, with 12 bases matching TRBD2. From germline, CDR1 is LNHNV and CDR2 YYDKDF (reference sequence). Trimming cost V 5 bases and J 5 bases; bases outside gene matches: 18. This CDR3 has 19 residues.

The chain recombines TRBV11-2 with TRBJ2-7; D unresolved. Germline V gene sequence: CDR1 SGHAT, CDR2 FQNNGV. The V end lost 0 bases, the J end lost 0 bases, and 12 bases lay between the germline ends. The CDR3 runs to 16 residues. This CDR3 reads CASSLDLKIVSYEQYF. In DNA form, the CDR3 reads TGTGCCAGCAGCTTAGATCTCAAGATAGTCTCCTACGAGCAGTACTTC.

The CDR3 loop is CASSPAGTPAYEQYF. DNA for the CDR3: TGTGCCAGCAGTCCCGCCGGGACTCCAGCCTACGAGCAGTACTTC. The rearrangement joins TRBV27 to TRBJ2-7, with D tentatively TRBD2 (6 bases). Germline assignment: CDR1 MNHEY and CDR2 SMNVEV (reference sequence). The CDR3 runs 15 residues. The V end was cut by 5 bases, the J end by 2 bases, with 16 bases between.